This entry lists 29 T cell receptor beta chains sequenced from one sample in a study of blood T cell repertoires in COVID-19. Generated by immunoSEQ multiplex PCR, the TCRdb table keeps only in-frame clones and is missing some. The data hold 100,000 to 130,000 clones, with 89% observed a single time. What was sequenced was peripheral blood. The receptors originated from a man aged 35 to 55 with active or convalescent COVID-19.

The chain employs TRBV3-1 (or the pseudogene TRBV3-2) and TRBJ1-2; no clear D. The CDR3 spans 13 residues. Germline values: CDR1 LGHDT, CDR2 YNNKEL (reference sequence). With 6 bases removed from V and 8 bases from J, the gap between germline ends came to 16 bases. CDR3 region: CASSQIDGIGYTF. The CDR3, as DNA: TGTGCCAGCAGTCAAATCGACGGGATAGGCTACACCTTC.

V usage is TRBV4-1 and J usage is TRBJ2-7; TRBD1 is a possible D gene (5 bases). The CDR3 is 16 amino acids. Between the trimmed V and J ends, which lost 1 base and 2 bases, there was a span of 15 bases. Germline-derived CDR1 and CDR2 are MGHRA and YSYEKL. DNA for the CDR3: TGCGCCAGCAGCCAAGCGGATCACCTCAGGGCCTACGAGCAGTACTTC. This gives the protein CASSQADHLRAYEQYF.

This chain connects TRBV5-1 to TRBJ2-1; 11 bases align to TRBD2. The length of the CDR3 is 15 residues. Looked up from germline, CDR1 is SGHRS and CDR2 is YFSETQ. The trim removed 4 bases at V and 7 bases at J, leaving 7 bases unmatched. The CDR3 DNA sequence: TGCGCCAGCAGCACAGGACTAGCGGGCCGAAATGAGCAGTTCTTC. It is translated as CASSTGLAGRNEQFF.

V is TRBV30 and J is TRBJ1-2, with a possible D match to TRBD1 (5 bases). Germline loops: CDR1 GTSNPN, CDR2 SVGIG (reference sequence). V lost 4 bases and J lost 4, with 13 bases in between. This CDR3 comprises 13 residues. The CDR3 reads CAWTAQGSYGYTF. CDR3 coding DNA: TGTGCCTGGACAGCGCAGGGTAGCTATGGCTACACCTTC.

The chain joins TRBV5-1 to TRBJ2-3, with 13 bases matching TRBD2. The germline V gene encodes CDR1 SGHRS and CDR2 YFSETQ. After removal of 0 bases from V and 6 bases from J, the junction contained 4 bases not matched to a gene. The CDR3 extends over 16 amino acids. CDR3 sequence (DNA): TGCGCCAGCAGCTTGGGGACTAGCGGGGGCTTCGATACGCAGTATTTT. Translated, it gives CASSLGTSGGFDTQYF.

This clone was seen just once. The rearrangement uses TRBV12-3 or TRBV12-4 and TRBJ2-7; perhaps TRBD1 as D (5 bases). The CDR3 covers 13 residues. The ends were cut back, 6 bases at V and 3 bases at J, with 12 bases in the middle. The CDR3 sequence is CASSDPTGYEQYF. In nucleotides, the CDR3 is TGTGCCAGCAGCGACCCTACAGGCTACGAGCAGTACTTC.

The J gene is TRBJ2-1, the V gene TRBV24-1; D is undetermined. V lost 3 bases and J lost 4, with 6 bases in between. The CDR3 totals 13 residues. CDR1 KGHDR and CDR2 SFDVKD come from the germline V gene. CDR3 bases: TGTGCCACCAGTGATGGTCAGTACAATGAGCAGTTCTTC. This gives the protein CATSDGQYNEQFF.

The rearrangement joins TRBV7-2 to TRBJ2-7, with D perhaps matching TRBD2 (7 bases). V lost 2 bases and J 1 base, leaving 12 bases between the germline ends. The CDR3 length is 15 residues. Germline V gene data show CDR1 as SGHTA and CDR2 as FQGNSA. The CDR3 nucleotides read TGTGCCAGCAGCTTACCGGGGAGGGGGTCCTACGAGCAGTACTTC. Its protein is CASSLPGRGSYEQYF.

The chain carries TRBV28 and TRBJ2-7; D is perhaps TRBD1 (6 bases). Germline V lookup: CDR1 MDHEN, CDR2 SYDVKM. V was cut by 1 base and J by 5 bases, with 15 bases left in between. The CDR3 has 15 amino acids. The CDR3 DNA reads TGTGCCAGCAGTTTATTCCGGACAGAGCGCCACGAGCAGTACTTC. Protein product: CASSLFRTERHEQYF.

The chain has TRBV16 and TRBJ2-1; D unresolved. Per the germline V gene, CDR1 is KGHSY and CDR2 is FQNENV. This CDR3 contains 15 residues. With 1 base removed from V and 3 bases from J, the gap between germline ends came to 10 bases. In DNA, the CDR3 is TGTGCCAGCAGCCAATTCGAGAGTGTCTACAATGAGCAGTTCTTC. It translates to CASSQFESVYNEQFF. Drawing the rest from reference TRBV16 and TRBJ2-1, the complete variable domain is GEEVAQTPKHLVRGEGQKAKLYCAPIKGHSYVFWYQQVLKNEFKFLISFQNENVFDETGMPKERFSAKCLPNSPCSLEIQATKLEDSAVYFCASSQFESVYNEQFFGPGTRLTVL.

V is TRBV7-3 and J is TRBJ2-2; no clear D gene. V gave up 6 bases and J gave up 6 bases, with 8 bases separating them. The germline CDR1 and CDR2 sequences are SGHTA and FQGTGA. This CDR3 has 12 amino acids. The CDR3 DNA sequence: TGTGCCAGCAGTTCTAATTCCGGGGAGCTGTTTTTT. Protein product: CASSSNSGELFF.

The chain is built from TRBV6-5 and TRBJ2-1, with TRBD1 matching over 9 bases. This CDR3 is built from 15 residues. V dropped 5 bases and J dropped 7; count of bases not matched to a gene: 9. CDR1 is MNHEY and CDR2 is SVGAGI in the germline V gene. CDR3 protein: CASSTQGAVGNEQFF. CDR3 in DNA: TGTGCCAGCAGTACACAGGGGGCGGTCGGAAATGAGCAGTTCTTC.

A few counts support this clone. The chain has TRBV18 and TRBJ2-2; unclear D gene. Trimming shortened V by 6 bases and J by 1 base, and 6 bases separated the two germline ends. Germline CDR1 KGHSH, CDR2 LQKENI. The CDR3 has 13 amino acids. This chain's CDR3 is CASSLRNTGELFF. CDR3 bases: TGTGCCAGCTCTCTGAGGAACACCGGGGAGCTGTTTTTT. Together with reference TRBV18 and TRBJ2-2, the CDR3 gives the full variable domain: NAGVMQNPRHLVRRRGQEARLRCSPMKGHSHVYWYRQLPEEGLKFMVYLQKENIIDESGMPKERFSAEFPKEGPSILRIQQVVRGDSAAYFCASSLRNTGELFFGEGSRLTVL.

This sequence joins TRBV6-2 or TRBV6-3 and TRBJ1-5, with TRBD1 matching 9 bases. The CDR3 is 15 amino acids. Germline assignment: CDR1 MNHEY and CDR2 SVGEGT. The V and J ends lost 5 bases and 6 bases, in that order; junction bases with no gene match: 8. CDR3 DNA: TGTGCCAGCAGTGGGGACAGGGCAAGCCCTCAGCCCCAGCATTTT. It is translated as CASSGDRASPQPQHF.

The chain combines TRBV11-2 with TRBJ2-1, with TRBD2 as a possible D gene (6 bases). CDR1 is SGHAT and CDR2 is FQNNGV in the germline V gene. CDR3 length: 17 residues. The V and J ends lost 5 bases and 0 bases respectively, with 17 bases between them. The CDR3 here is CASSPRGGASSYNEQFF. The CDR3 coding sequence is TGTGCCAGCAGCCCTAGGGGCGGGGCCAGCTCCTACAATGAGCAGTTCTTC. The full variable domain, rest sourced from reference TRBV11-2 and TRBJ2-1, is EAGVAQSPRYKIIEKRQSVAFWCNPISGHATLYWYQQILGQGPKLLIQFQNNGVVDDSQLPKDRFSAERLKGVDSTLKIQPAKLEDSAVYLCASSPRGGASSYNEQFFGPGTRLTVL.

The genes are TRBV12-5 and TRBJ2-1; D is unresolved. Trimming removed 2 bases at V and 0 bases at J, with 14 bases between. CDR1 LGHNT and CDR2 FRNRAP come from the germline V gene. The CDR3 loop spans 17 amino acids. CDR3 DNA: TGTGCTAGTGGTTTGCTAACGGTAGATAGCTCCTACAATGAGCAGTTCTTC. Protein sequence: CASGLLTVDSSYNEQFF.

The gene calls are TRBV30 and TRBJ1-5; D possibly corresponds to TRBD1 (5 bases). Germline V gene sequence: CDR1 GTSNPN, CDR2 SVGIG (reference sequence). Trimming stripped 2 bases from V and 3 bases from J, with 8 bases between. This CDR3 comprises 13 residues. CDR3 region: CAWSPQANQPQHF. The CDR3, as DNA: TGTGCCTGGAGTCCACAGGCCAATCAGCCCCAGCATTTT.

The chain links TRBV7-8 to TRBJ1-4; TRBD1 might be the D (5 bases). V was pared by 8 bases and J by 7 bases, with 14 bases between. The CDR3 loop spans 13 amino acids. Per the germline V gene, CDR1 is SGHVS and CDR2 is FQNEAQ. The CDR3 reads CASFQGWGEKLFF. The CDR3 bases are TGTGCCAGCTTCCAGGGATGGGGTGAAAAACTGTTTTTT. Drawing the rest from reference TRBV7-8 and TRBJ1-4, the complete variable domain is GAGVSQSPRYKVAKRGQDVALRCDPISGHVSLFWYQQALGQGPEFLTYFQNEAQLDKSGLPSDRFFAERPEGSVSTLKIQRTQQEDSAVYLCASFQGWGEKLFFGSGTQLSVL.

The rearrangement uses TRBV30 and TRBJ1-3; maybe TRBD1 (5 bases). Germline loops: CDR1 GTSNPN, CDR2 SVGIG (reference sequence). The CDR3 is 11 residues long. Written as DNA, the CDR3 is TGTGCGATCCAGGGTTTCGACACCATATATTTT. Encoded protein: CAIQGFDTIYF. The variable domain in full, with the rest retrieved from reference TRBV30 and TRBJ1-3, is SQTIHQWPATLVQPVGSPLSLECTVEGTSNPNLYWYRQAAGRGLQLLFYSVGIGQISSEVPQNLSASRPQDRQFILSSKKLLLSDSGFYLCAIQGFDTIYFGEGSWLTVV.

The rearrangement uses TRBV5-8 and TRBJ1-1; D might be TRBD1 (5 bases). Germline-derived CDR1 and CDR2 are SGHTS and YDEGEE. This CDR3 has 14 amino acids. V lost 5 bases and J lost 5, with 16 bases in between. The CDR3 loop is CASSHLDIQTEAFF. The CDR3, as DNA: TGTGCCAGCAGTCACTTGGACATTCAGACTGAAGCTTTCTTT.

The chain has TRBV18 and TRBJ1-6, with unresolved D. CDR1 is KGHSH, CDR2 LQKENI, per germline. The CDR3 extends over 14 amino acids. Trimming took off 2 bases at V and 7 bases at J, with 9 bases between the two ends. In DNA, the CDR3 is TGTGCCAGCTCACCAGTTGAGGTGAATTCACCCCTCCACTTT. Translation: CASSPVEVNSPLHF.

This sequence joins TRBV7-2 and TRBJ2-7; the match to TRBD2 covers 10 bases. The CDR3 has 16 residues. V gave up 5 bases and J gave up 7 bases; unmatched junction bases: 14. CDR1 and CDR2 from the germline V gene are SGHTA and FQGNSA. The CDR3 loop is CASSKQTRAGGYEQYF. DNA for the CDR3: TGTGCCAGCAGCAAACAAACCCGAGCGGGAGGGTATGAGCAGTACTTC.

This chain uses TRBV5-1 with TRBJ1-3, with a possible D match to TRBD1 (5 bases). Germline loops: CDR1 SGHRS, CDR2 YFSETQ. This CDR3 contains 15 residues. V was cut by 7 bases and J by 4 bases, with 18 bases left in between. DNA of the CDR3: TGCGCCAGCGCTTCGGGGGGACCGGAAGGAAACACCATATATTTT. The encoded protein is CASASGGPEGNTIYF.

The V gene is TRBV11-2, the J gene TRBJ2-7; TRBD1 matches 8 bases. Looked up from germline, CDR1 is SGHAT and CDR2 is FQNNGV. With 5 bases clipped from V and 0 bases from J, the junction kept 3 bases outside the gene matches. The CDR3 consists of 14 residues. The DNA for the CDR3 is TGTGCCAGCAGCACCGGGACAGGCTCCTACGAGCAGTACTTC. Residues: CASSTGTGSYEQYF.

Here the CDR3 DNA reads TGTGCCAGCAGCTTAACCTCCGGGACAGGGAGCAAAAAACTGTTTTTT. Translation: CASSLTSGTGSKKLFF. The chain has TRBV7-8 and TRBJ1-4; TRBD1 agrees at 9 bases. Unmatched junction bases numbered 10, after V lost 2 bases and J lost 9 bases. CDR1 is SGHVS and CDR2 is FQNEAQ in the germline V gene. The CDR3 runs to 16 residues.

The chain joins TRBV19 to TRBJ2-2, with 9 bases identical to TRBD1. This CDR3 contains 14 residues. Trimming removed 7 bases from V and 5 bases from J; junction bases left unmatched: 5. Germline CDR1 and CDR2: LNHDA and SQIVND (reference sequence). CDR3 DNA: TGTGCCAGTACGGGACAGGGTGGGACCGGGGAGCTGTTTTTT. Amino acids: CASTGQGGTGELFF.

The chain carries TRBV18 and TRBJ1-2; D possibly corresponds to TRBD1 (5 bases). The CDR3 covers 12 residues. Germline CDR1 reads KGHSH; CDR2 reads LQKENI. The V and J ends lost 6 bases and 8 bases respectively, with 13 bases between them. The CDR3: CASSRGEGGYTF. The DNA of the CDR3 is TGTGCCAGCTCGCGAGGGGAGGGCGGCTACACCTTC.

This chain uses TRBV20-1 with TRBJ1-2; D is unresolved. This CDR3 is 11 amino acids long. Trimming took 6 bases from V and 2 from J, leaving 7 bases between them. Germline V lookup: CDR1 DFQATT, CDR2 SNEGSKA (reference sequence). Here the CDR3 DNA reads TGCAGTGCCCTTTTCAACTATGGCTACACCTTC. Its protein is CSALFNYGYTF.

The chain uses TRBV30 and TRBJ2-7; 8 bases fit TRBD1. Trimming removed 3 bases from V and 7 bases from J; junction bases left unmatched: 11. This CDR3 is 14 amino acids long. CDR1 is GTSNPN, CDR2 SVGIG, per germline (reference sequence). DNA of the CDR3: TGTGCCTGGAGAAAGTGGCAGGGGGCGGGGGAGCAGTACTTC. This sequence encodes CAWRKWQGAGEQYF.